The 3 T cell receptor beta chains presented below share a single source sample, sequenced in a study of T cell repertoires in cytomegalovirus infection. Their specific antigens are unknown. TCRdb re-called the reads with MiXCR, one entry per CDR3 protein. The repertoire consists of some 500,000 distinct CDR3 sequences, with more than 30% occurring once and the leading ten covering roughly 16%. Sample: cultured PBMCs, taken from culture after CMV antigen stimulation. The receptor set was obtained from a human donor in good health (CMV status not recorded). Some clones in this sample may be carry-over from other donors' samples.

CDR3 residues: CASSLNGLNTGELFF. The CDR3 DNA sequence: TGTGCCAGCAGCTTGAACGGCCTAAACACCGGGGAGCTGTTTTTT. The chain links TRBV5-4 to TRBJ2-2; no clear D. Germline V CDR1 and CDR2: SGHNT, YYREEE (reference sequence). CDR3 size: 15 residues. Trimming shortened V by 1 base and J by 2 bases, and 9 bases separated the two germline ends.

This clonotype was seen a few times. The chain uses TRBV7-3 and TRBJ2-6; D tentatively reads TRBD1 or TRBD2 (7 bases each). The CDR3 runs to 18 residues. Deletions cut 5 bases from V and 1 base from J, with 18 bases between. Germline CDR1 SGHTA, CDR2 FQGTGA. CDR3 in DNA: TGTGCCAGCAGCCGATCGACAGGGAGGGGATCTGGGGCCAACGTCCTGACTTTC. It encodes CASSRSTGRGSGANVLTF.

This clonotype was seen a few times. The rearrangement links TRBV6-2 or TRBV6-3 to TRBJ2-3, with D unresolved. CDR1 and CDR2 from the germline V gene are MNHEY and SVGEGT. V was trimmed by 7 bases and J by 3 bases, leaving 14 bases between them. This CDR3 is 14 amino acids long. In nucleotides, the CDR3 is TGTGCCAGCACCCTTTGGGCTAGGACAGATACGCAGTATTTT. It specifies CASTLWARTDTQYF.